A selection of T cell receptor beta chains follows, all from one sample in a study of blood T cells in healthy people across ages. TCRdb recomputed calls from the 5' RACE reads with MiXCR, one row per CDR3 protein. Of over 1,500,000 distinct CDR3 sequences in the sample, about 39% were seen once. Material for sequencing was blood. The source of these receptors is a human donor in good health. Each CDR3 is given with its conserved first and last residue. Fields, in order: V gene, J gene, D gene, clone size, CDR3 DNA, CDR3 protein. A D gene is named only where the DNA matches it firmly. Only some rows state a clone size, as once, few, many or a class for expanded clones.

>TRBV5-1|TRBJ2-7|TRBD2|-
TGCGCCAGCAGCTCGGGAACTTTAGCGGGGCTATCCTCCTACGAGCAGTACTTC
CASSSGTLAGLSSYEQYF
>TRBV12-3/TRBV12-4|TRBJ2-7|TRBD2|-
TGTGCCAGCAGTTTCCGGTCCGGGGGGAACGAGCAGTACTTC
CASSFRSGGNEQYF
>TRBV28|TRBJ2-1|-|many
TGTGCCAGCAGGCCTAAGGGGGAAGCCTACAATGAGCAGTTCTTC
CASRPKGEAYNEQFF
>TRBV10-3|TRBJ2-4|-|-
TGTGCCATCAGTGACCCCACCTCGGGATGGGACATTCAGTACTTC
CAISDPTSGWDIQYF
>TRBV7-9|TRBJ1-1|-|-
TGTGCCAGCAGCTTAGAGGGCAGGGCGGGTTACACTGAAGCTTTCTTT
CASSLEGRAGYTEAFF
>TRBV11-2|TRBJ2-1|TRBD2|-
TGTGCCAGCAGCTCCAGCGGGGGGGACGACAATGAGCAGTTCTTC
CASSSSGGDDNEQFF
>TRBV12-3/TRBV12-4|TRBJ2-3|TRBD1|few
TGTGCCAGCAGTTCCGACAGGGTTCAGGGAGATACGCAGTATTTT
CASSSDRVQGDTQYF
>TRBV6-2/TRBV6-3|TRBJ1-5|-|many
TGTGCCAGCAGTTCAACAGGGAGCCAGCCCCAGCATTTT
CASSSTGSQPQHF
>TRBV7-2|TRBJ2-5|-|few
TGTGCCAGCAGCTCAGACAGCAGGGAGACCCAGTACTTC
CASSSDSRETQYF
>TRBV4-1|TRBJ2-5|-|few
TGCGCCAGCAGCCAAGAAAGAACCGGGGAGACCCAGTACTTC
CASSQERTGETQYF
>TRBV19|TRBJ1-5|-|few
TGTGCCAGTAAGGACTGGATGGGGAATCAGCCCCAGCATTTT
CASKDWMGNQPQHF
>TRBV7-2|TRBJ2-5|TRBD2|-
TGTGCCAGCAGCCGACTCCGGGACTATCAAGAGACCCAGTACTTC
CASSRLRDYQETQYF
>TRBV20-1|TRBJ1-2|-|-
TGCAGTGCCCAACTGGGGGGTGTTGCTAACTATGGCTACACCTTC
CSAQLGGVANYGYTF
>TRBV3-1|TRBJ1-1|-|-
TGTGCCAGCAGCCCCGTCCTCGGGGGCACTGAAGCTTTCTTT
CASSPVLGGTEAFF
>TRBV4-1|TRBJ2-5|TRBD2|once
TGCGCCAGCGCTGGTCCAACTAGCGGGGGGTCAGAGACCCAGTACTTC
CASAGPTSGGSETQYF
>TRBV7-2|TRBJ2-7|TRBD2|-
TGTGCCAGCAGCGAAGGACTAGGGCGGATCTACGAGCAGTACTTC
CASSEGLGRIYEQYF
>TRBV3-1|TRBJ2-1|-|-
TGTGCCAGCAGCCGTCTGGTCAGATTTTACAATGAGCAGTTCTTC
CASSRLVRFYNEQFF
>TRBV20-1|TRBJ2-1|-|few
TGCAGTGCCCCCCCCGGGACGCGCGGGGAGTACAATGAGCAGTTCTTC
CSAPPGTRGEYNEQFF
>TRBV9|TRBJ2-3|-|few
TGTGCCAGCAGCGTGGTTGGGGTATCTGATACGCAGTATTTT
CASSVVGVSDTQYF
>TRBV5-6|TRBJ2-1|-|few
TGTGCCAGCAGGCGCCGGGGCCGTTCCTACAATGAGCAGTTCTTC
CASRRRGRSYNEQFF
>TRBV5-1|TRBJ1-1|-|-
TGCGCCAGCAGCTTGGTAGGGACACAGGAGCTTGGGGGCACTGAAGCTTTCTTT
CASSLVGTQELGGTEAFF
>TRBV12-3/TRBV12-4|TRBJ2-3|-|few
TGTGCCAGCAGACTCAGATTAGAAACAGATACGCAGTATTTT
CASRLRLETDTQYF
>TRBV12-3/TRBV12-4|TRBJ1-1|-|few
TGTGCCAGCAGAATTACCAGGGGTAACACTGAAGCTTTCTTT
CASRITRGNTEAFF
>TRBV11-3|TRBJ2-7|-|-
TGTGCCAGCCGAGGACGCCAAAGCTCCTACGAGCAGTACTTC
CASRGRQSSYEQYF
>TRBV21-1|TRBJ2-7|-|few
TGTGCCAGCAGGGGTCCGGGACCCCCATCGAAAGGCGAGCAGTACTTC
CASRGPGPPSKGEQYF
>TRBV7-3|TRBJ2-4|TRBD2|-
TGTGCCAGCAGCCGCGGGACTAGCTCAAAAAACATTCAGTACTTC
CASSRGTSSKNIQYF
>TRBV7-2|TRBJ1-5|TRBD1|-
TGTGCCAGCAGCTTAATGGCGACAGGGGCAGGTCAGCCCCAGCATTTT
CASSLMATGAGQPQHF
>TRBV7-2|TRBJ2-7|TRBD2|-
TGTGCCAGCAGCTTAGCGCTAGCGGACCGCTACGAGCAGTACTTC
CASSLALADRYEQYF
>TRBV4-3|TRBJ2-4|-|-
TGCGCCAGCAGTCCCGGCACTGAGGACATTCAGTACTTC
CASSPGTEDIQYF
>TRBV12-3/TRBV12-4|TRBJ2-5|-|-
TGTGCCAGCAGGCCTCCCTTTGGGGGGCGGGAGACCCAGTACTTC
CASRPPFGGRETQYF
>TRBV7-6|TRBJ1-5|-|few
TGTGCCAGCAGCTTAGATGCGGGCAGGGGTCAGCCCCAGCATTTT
CASSLDAGRGQPQHF
>TRBV9|TRBJ2-6|-|few
TGTGCCAGCAGCGTTACCATAGCCGGATCAACTGGGGCCAACGTCCTGACTTTC
CASSVTIAGSTGANVLTF
>TRBV19|TRBJ1-6|-|-
TGTGCCAGTAGTACCCGGGCCCTCGGCATAAATTCACCCCTCCACTTT
CASSTRALGINSPLHF
>TRBV20-1|TRBJ1-2|TRBD1|-
TGCAGTGCTAGAGGTCGGGACAGGGATTATGGCTACACCTTC
CSARGRDRDYGYTF
>TRBV5-1|TRBJ2-3|-|-
TGCGCCAGCGGCCGCTCGAAACGAGATACGCAGTATTTT
CASGRSKRDTQYF
>TRBV7-9|TRBJ2-6|-|once
TGTGCCAGCAGCTTCGTCTTGGGGGCCAACGTCCTGACTTTC
CASSFVLGANVLTF
>TRBV7-2|TRBJ1-1|-|-
TGTGCCAGCCGCTTAGAGGGGGGCGGTCCTGAAGCTTTCTTT
CASRLEGGGPEAFF
>TRBV6-5|TRBJ2-4|TRBD1|-
TGTGCCAGCAGTTTGGACAGGATTGCGCTTGAGCAGTACTTC
CASSLDRIALEQYF
>TRBV7-2|TRBJ2-1|-|few
TGTGCCAGCAGCCTTAGTAGGTCCCTCTCCTACAATGAGCAGTTCTTC
CASSLSRSLSYNEQFF
>TRBV7-2|TRBJ1-2|TRBD1|-
TGTGCCAGCAGCTTACCACTCCACCGCGACAGGGGGCGTCGTCGAGGCTACACCTTC
CASSLPLHRDRGRRRGYTF
>TRBV7-9|TRBJ1-2|TRBD1|few
TGTGCCAGCAACCCAGTTTGGGAAGTGGGACAGGAGGACTATGGCTACACCTTC
CASNPVWEVGQEDYGYTF
>TRBV5-1|TRBJ2-1|-|-
TGTGTCAGCAGCTTGGGGTTGGGGAATGAGCAGTTCTTC
CVSSLGLGNEQFF
>TRBV7-9|TRBJ2-7|-|few
TGTGCCAGCAGCCCACAGGGCTCCTGGGGTTACGAGCAGTACTTC
CASSPQGSWGYEQYF
>TRBV6-2/TRBV6-3|TRBJ1-2|-|-
TGTGCCAGCAGAAGACAGCCCAACTATGGCTACACCTTC
CASRRQPNYGYTF
>TRBV4-3|TRBJ1-6|TRBD1|-
TGCGCCAGCAGCTTCGACAGGGGAGGCTCACCCCTCCACTTT
CASSFDRGGSPLHF
>TRBV15|TRBJ1-1|-|-
TGTGCCACCAGCCCGACGACAGATATGAACACTGAAGCTTTCTTT
CATSPTTDMNTEAFF
>TRBV7-2|TRBJ2-3|TRBD2|-
TGTGCCAGCAGCTTATCCCTAGCGGGGCCTTCCACAGATACGCAGTATTTT
CASSLSLAGPSTDTQYF
>TRBV7-3|TRBJ2-7|TRBD2|few
TGTGCCAGCAGCCGGGGTGGCAGCGGGGGCGAGCAGTACTTC
CASSRGGSGGEQYF
>TRBV6-5|TRBJ1-1|TRBD1|-
TGTGCCAGCAGTTATTCACAGGGGGCCAGGGGTTTCTTT
CASSYSQGARGFF
>TRBV4-1|TRBJ2-1|TRBD2|few
TGCGCCAGCAGCCAAGATCCGACTAGCGGAACCTACAATGAGCAGTTCTTC
CASSQDPTSGTYNEQFF
>TRBV29-1|TRBJ2-3|-|-
TGCGGCGTTGAAACTTTGACAGATACGCAGTATTTT
CGVETLTDTQYF
>TRBV6-5|TRBJ2-6|-|few
TGTGCCAGCACTAACAGGGCCGGGGCCAACGTCCTGACTTTC
CASTNRAGANVLTF
>TRBV6-2/TRBV6-3|TRBJ1-2|TRBD1|-
TGTGCCAGCAGTGACAGGGAAGATGTCTATGGCTACACCTTC
CASSDREDVYGYTF
>TRBV29-1|TRBJ2-1|-|-
TGCAGCGTTGAAGATGGGGGACGGGGAGAGCAGTTCTTC
CSVEDGGRGEQFF
>TRBV24-1|TRBJ2-7|-|-
TGTGCCACCAGTGATTTGCGGGTCCCCGGGGAGCAGTACTTC
CATSDLRVPGEQYF
>TRBV11-3|TRBJ1-1|-|-
TGTGCCAGCAGCCGCGGCAGGGACATGAACACTGAAGCTTTCTTT
CASSRGRDMNTEAFF
>TRBV7-2|TRBJ1-4|-|few
TGTGCCAGCAGGGCTCGAGCGACTACTAATGAAAAACTGTTTTTT
CASRARATTNEKLFF
>TRBV6-2/TRBV6-3|TRBJ1-2|-|few
TGTGCCAGCAGAGGACTTACTAACTATGGCTACACCTTC
CASRGLTNYGYTF
>TRBV7-2|TRBJ2-1|TRBD2|-
TGTGCCAGCAGCTTAGTCGGGGGGACTGGCTCCTACAATGAGCAGTTCTTC
CASSLVGGTGSYNEQFF